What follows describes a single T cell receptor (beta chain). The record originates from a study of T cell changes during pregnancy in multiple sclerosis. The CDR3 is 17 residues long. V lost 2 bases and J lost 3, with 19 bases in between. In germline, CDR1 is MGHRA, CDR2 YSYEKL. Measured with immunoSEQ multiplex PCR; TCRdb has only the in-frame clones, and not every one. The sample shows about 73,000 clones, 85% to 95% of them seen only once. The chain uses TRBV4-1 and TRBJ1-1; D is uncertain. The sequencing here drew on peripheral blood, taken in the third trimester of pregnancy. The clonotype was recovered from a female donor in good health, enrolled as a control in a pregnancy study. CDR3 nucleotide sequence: TGCGCCAGCAGCCAACCAAGATATGATAAGAGGTACACTGAAGCTTTCTTT. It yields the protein CASSQPRYDKRYTEAFF.